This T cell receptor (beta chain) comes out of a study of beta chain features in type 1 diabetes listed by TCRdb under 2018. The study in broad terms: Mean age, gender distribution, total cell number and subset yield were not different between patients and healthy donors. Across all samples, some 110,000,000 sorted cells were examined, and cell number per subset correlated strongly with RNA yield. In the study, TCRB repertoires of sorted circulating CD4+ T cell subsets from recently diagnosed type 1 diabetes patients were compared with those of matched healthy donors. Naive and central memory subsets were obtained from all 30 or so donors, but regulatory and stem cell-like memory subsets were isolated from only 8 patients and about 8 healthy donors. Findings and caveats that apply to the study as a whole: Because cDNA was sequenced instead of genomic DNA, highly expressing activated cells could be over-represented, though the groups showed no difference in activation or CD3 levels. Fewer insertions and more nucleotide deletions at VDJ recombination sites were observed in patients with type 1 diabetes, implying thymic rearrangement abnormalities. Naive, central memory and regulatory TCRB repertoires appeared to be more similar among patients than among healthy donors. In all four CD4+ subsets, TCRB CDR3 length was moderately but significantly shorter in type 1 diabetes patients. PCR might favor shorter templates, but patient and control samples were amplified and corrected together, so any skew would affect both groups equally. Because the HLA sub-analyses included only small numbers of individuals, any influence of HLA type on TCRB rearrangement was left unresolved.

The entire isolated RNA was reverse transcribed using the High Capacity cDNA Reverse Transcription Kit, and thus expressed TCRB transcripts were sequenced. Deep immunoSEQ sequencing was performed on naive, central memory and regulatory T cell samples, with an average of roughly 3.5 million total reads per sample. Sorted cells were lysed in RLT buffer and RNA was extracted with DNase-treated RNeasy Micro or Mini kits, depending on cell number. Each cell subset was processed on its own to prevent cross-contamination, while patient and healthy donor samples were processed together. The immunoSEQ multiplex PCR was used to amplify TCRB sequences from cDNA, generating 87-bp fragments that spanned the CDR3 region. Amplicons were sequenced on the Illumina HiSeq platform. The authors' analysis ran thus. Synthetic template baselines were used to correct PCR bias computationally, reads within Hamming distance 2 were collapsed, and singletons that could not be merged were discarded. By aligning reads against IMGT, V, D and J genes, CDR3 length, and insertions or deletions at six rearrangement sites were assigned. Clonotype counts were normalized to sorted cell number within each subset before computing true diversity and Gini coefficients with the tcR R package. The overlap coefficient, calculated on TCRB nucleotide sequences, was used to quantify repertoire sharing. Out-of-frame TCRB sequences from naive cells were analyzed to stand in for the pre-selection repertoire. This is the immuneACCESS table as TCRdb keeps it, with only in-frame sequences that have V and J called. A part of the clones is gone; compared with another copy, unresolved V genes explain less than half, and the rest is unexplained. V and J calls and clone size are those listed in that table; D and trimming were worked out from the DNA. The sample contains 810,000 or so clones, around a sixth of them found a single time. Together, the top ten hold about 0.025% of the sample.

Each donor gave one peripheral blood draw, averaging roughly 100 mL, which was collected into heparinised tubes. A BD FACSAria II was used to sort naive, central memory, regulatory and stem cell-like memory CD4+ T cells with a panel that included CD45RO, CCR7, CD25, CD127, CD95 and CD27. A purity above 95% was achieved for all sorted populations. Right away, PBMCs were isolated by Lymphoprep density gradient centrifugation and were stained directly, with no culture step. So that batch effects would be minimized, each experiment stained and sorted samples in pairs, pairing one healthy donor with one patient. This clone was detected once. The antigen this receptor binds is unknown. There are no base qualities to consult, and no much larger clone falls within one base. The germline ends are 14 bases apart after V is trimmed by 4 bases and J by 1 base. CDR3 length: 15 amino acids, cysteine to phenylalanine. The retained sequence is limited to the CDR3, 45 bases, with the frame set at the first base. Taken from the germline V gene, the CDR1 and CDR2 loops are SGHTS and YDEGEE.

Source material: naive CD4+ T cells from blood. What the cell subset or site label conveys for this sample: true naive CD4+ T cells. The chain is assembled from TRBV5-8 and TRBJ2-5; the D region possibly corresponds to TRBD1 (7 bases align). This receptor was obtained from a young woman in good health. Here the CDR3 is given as CASSRGQEGQETQYF. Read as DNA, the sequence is TGTGCCAGCAGCAGAGGACAGGAGGGCCAAGAGACCCAGTACTTC.